Detailed here is one T cell receptor (beta chain). As yet, its antigen is unknown. TCR beta CDR3 regions were amplified from RNA transcripts. First-round RT-PCR with HTBI primers amplified the TCR CDR3 region. Each CDR3 protein is one row after TCRdb ran MiXCR on the multiplex PCR reads. The sample yields about 360,000 distinct CDR3 sequences, around 13% seen once. This record belongs to a study of T cells in Graves' hyperthyroidism and ophthalmopathy. Study-level points and caveats: Most clonotypes expanded in thyroid above 0.001 were likewise present in blood. Using 13 V-J features, a model discriminated ophthalmopathy from stable hyperthyroidism.

CDR1 and CDR2 (germline): SGHVS, FQNEAQ. Trimming pared 1 base from V and 0 bases from J, leaving 13 bases between. The CDR3 covers 16 residues. Criteria for exclusion of patients were uncontrolled infection, other autoimmune disease, pregnancy or lactation. Clinical symptoms, serum thyroxine, TRAb, thyroid ultrasound and orbital computed tomography established diagnosis. This chain connects TRBV7-8 to TRBJ2-7; the D gene is possibly TRBD1 (5 bases). Sequenced input: blood. This TCR came from a woman aged 18-29 years with Graves' hyperthyroidism. CDR3 residues: CASSLVSGPSSYEQYF. In nucleotides, the CDR3 is TGTGCCAGCAGCTTAGTTTCAGGGCCGAGCTCCTACGAGCAGTACTTC.